Sequencing of this T cell receptor beta chain was carried out in a study of HIV-infected children after antiretroviral therapy interruption. Study at large: Children had CD4+ above 500, viral load below 50 copies/ml, either treatment arm.

The CDR3 has 15 residues. Trimming pared 1 base from V and 3 bases from J, leaving 13 bases between. Germline CDR1 SGHTA, CDR2 FQGNSA. This clonotype was found a few times. Unique molecular identifiers were included in an RNA-based 3' RACE TCR library. In TCRdb, the 3' RACE reads were re-called with MiXCR into one record per CDR3 protein. The sample holds approximately 95,000 distinct CDR3 sequences; about 7% are singletons and the top ten take roughly 1%. Noted treatment: PENTA 11 planned treatment interruption arm or continuous ART arm. The sequencing here drew on CD45RA+ CD4+ T cells from PBMCs, pooled from several time points, taken from a donor given antiretroviral therapy, either interrupted or continuous. Subset denoted: naive CD4+ CD45RA+ CD45RO- T cells. This chain connects TRBV7-2 to TRBJ2-7; D might be TRBD1 or TRBD2, each matching 5 bases. The clonotype comes from a pool of human donors with HIV. This chain's CDR3 is CASSLGDRGFYEQYF. CDR3 coding DNA: TGTGCCAGCAGCTTAGGCGACAGAGGGTTCTACGAGCAGTACTTC. Together with reference TRBV7-2 and TRBJ2-7, the CDR3 gives the full variable domain: GAGVSQSPSNKVTEKGKDVELRCDPISGHTALYWYRQSLGQGLEFLIYFQGNSAPDKSGLPSDRFSAERTGGSVSTLTIQRTQQEDSAVYLCASSLGDRGFYEQYFGPGTRLTVT.